This T cell receptor (beta chain) emerged from a study of blood T cell repertoires in COVID-19. The assay was immunoSEQ multiplex PCR, and TCRdb's table has in-frame clones only and misses some. The table shows about 130,000 clones, with approximately 85% occurring only once. The CDR3 sequence is 15 residues long. After removal of 3 bases from V and 5 bases from J, the junction contained 4 bases not matched to a gene. The germline CDR1 and CDR2 sequences are ENHRY and SYGVKD. The sequenced sample was peripheral blood. The J gene is TRBJ1-6, the V gene TRBV10-3, with 7 bases identical to TRBD1. This receptor was obtained from a woman over 75 with acute or convalescent COVID-19. The CDR3 coding sequence is TGTGCCATCAGTGATAGGGACAGCAATAATTCACCCCTCCACTTT. It specifies CAISDRDSNNSPLHF.